This T cell receptor beta chain originates from a study of persistence of HIV-infected CD4 T cells. The V gene end was trimmed by 6 bases and the J gene end by 2 bases; junction bases not matched to a gene: 6. Germline-derived CDR1 and CDR2 are MNHEY and SVGAGI. The CDR3 contains 15 residues. The libraries were made with immunoSEQ version 4 in survey mode. The assay was immunoSEQ multiplex PCR, and TCRdb's table has in-frame clones only and misses some. The sample lists tens of thousands of clones, about 81% occurring once. Notes on this clone: Antigen: not known.

Cells were stimulated with overlapping HIV-1 Gag 15-mer peptides. Memory cells lacking CD40L and CD69 with high CD45RO were sorted. The sequence came from an adult man with HIV who was CMV-seropositive. This material consisted of CD4+ T cells sorted from PBMCs after approximately 20-hour stimulation, taken from a patient who received antiretroviral therapy. The V call is TRBV6-5, the J call TRBJ2-2, with 7 bases identical to TRBD1. The CDR3 sequence: CASSTGTANTGELFF. The CDR3 DNA sequence: TGTGCCAGCAGCACCGGGACAGCTAACACCGGGGAGCTGTTTTTT.